This TCR beta chain derives from a study of cytotoxic CD8 clonotypes in ibrutinib-treated CLL. A 1 in 200,000 to 1 in 1 million T cell depth was the sequencing target. Libraries were prepared by immunoSEQ multiplex PCR; TCRdb keeps only in-frame clonotypes and omits some of them. The table lists around 310,000 clones, 70% to 80% of them singletons, with 5.5% to 8% in the top ten. The CDR3 is 12 residues long. Germline-derived CDR1 and CDR2 are LGHNT and FRNRAP. V was pared by 6 bases and J by 7 bases, with 13 bases between. Sequences were derived from PBMCs, sampled before ibrutinib treatment. This receptor was taken from a human donor with chronic lymphocytic leukemia. The rearrangement joins TRBV12-5 to TRBJ2-7, with D unresolved. CDR3 sequence reads: CASGLRVREQYF. In nucleotides, the CDR3 is TGTGCTAGTGGCCTTCGGGTAAGAGAGCAGTACTTC.